Below, 5 T cell receptor beta chains from the same sample are listed, as sequenced in a study of identical twins' blood T cells. TCRdb ran MiXCR on the 5' RACE reads and lists one entry per CDR3 protein. The table includes 300,000 to 400,000 distinct CDR3 sequences, over 25% detected once. Sequencing was done on a sample of PBMCs. The receptors originated from a woman aged 18 to 55 in good health.

This rearrangement joins TRBV18 to TRBJ2-3; 8 bases agree with TRBD2. The ends lost 3 bases at V and 1 base at J; junction bases unmatched: 3. Germline V gives CDR1 KGHSH, CDR2 LQKENI. The CDR3 length is 15 residues. The CDR3 is CASSPTGGGTDTQYF. CDR3 DNA: TGTGCCAGCTCACCGACCGGGGGGGGCACAGATACGCAGTATTTT.

This clonotype was recorded a few times. The V and J genes are TRBV12-3 or TRBV12-4 and TRBJ1-5; 8 bases are shared with TRBD1. V was clipped by 6 bases and J by 2 bases; unmatched bases: 9. The CDR3 extends over 16 amino acids. The chain's CDR3 is CASRDAGGAGNQPQHF. CDR3 sequence (DNA): TGTGCCAGCAGGGATGCAGGGGGCGCCGGCAATCAGCCCCAGCATTTT.

The chain recombines TRBV6-2 or TRBV6-3 with TRBJ1-5; 7 bases agree with TRBD1. The trim removed 7 bases at V and 4 bases at J, leaving 10 bases unmatched. This CDR3 is built from 15 residues. Per germline, CDR1 MNHEY and CDR2 SVGEGT. The CDR3 sequence: CASTRQGSPNQPQHF. The CDR3 region has the DNA TGTGCCAGCACCCGACAGGGAAGTCCAAATCAGCCCCAGCATTTT.

This rearrangement joins TRBV9 to TRBJ1-2; D may be TRBD1 (5 bases). This CDR3 contains 16 residues. From germline, CDR1 is SGDLS and CDR2 YYNGEE. V was trimmed by 0 bases and J by 2 bases, leaving 14 bases between them. CDR3 DNA sequence: TGTGCCAGCAGCGTAGAGGCCGGTCGGGGCAACTATGGCTACACCTTC. Translated, it gives CASSVEAGRGNYGYTF.

Of note for this clonotype: A much larger clone differs from this one at a single base, so this may be a read error. V is TRBV28 and J is TRBJ1-1; D call uncertain. This CDR3 is 15 amino acids long. Per germline, CDR1 MDHEN and CDR2 SYDVKM. The ends were cut back, 5 bases at V and 1 base at J, with 14 bases in the middle. CDR3 bases: TGTGCCAGCAGTCTCCACGGCCGACCGAACACTGAAGCTTTCTTT. Its translation: CASSLHGRPNTEAFF.